Each of the 30 T cell receptor beta chains below was sequenced from the same sample in a study of blood T cell repertoires in COVID-19. The assay was immunoSEQ multiplex PCR, and TCRdb's table has in-frame clones only and misses some. The sample shows around 250,000 clones, around 87% of them seen only once. Sequenced sample: peripheral blood. The receptors were gathered from a woman in her seventies with active or convalescent COVID-19.

The V gene is TRBV18, the J gene TRBJ1-1; D is undetermined. V lost 0 bases and J lost 5, with 10 bases in between. This CDR3 has 14 amino acids. The germline V gene has CDR1 KGHSH and CDR2 LQKENI. Here the CDR3 reads CASSPPVQPTEAFF. The CDR3, as DNA: TGTGCCAGCTCACCACCGGTACAGCCAACTGAAGCTTTCTTT.

The J gene is TRBJ1-1, the V gene TRBV19, with a tentative D call TRBD1 (5 bases). Germline V gives CDR1 LNHDA, CDR2 SQIVND (reference sequence). The CDR3 sequence is 14 residues long. V was pared by 5 bases and J by 4 bases, with 14 bases between. CDR3 coding DNA: TGTGCCAGTAGTGCCGTCGGGGGTAGCACTGAAGCTTTCTTT. Protein sequence: CASSAVGGSTEAFF. The full variable domain, its missing parts supplied by reference TRBV19 and TRBJ1-1, is DGGITQSPKYLFRKEGQNVTLSCEQNLNHDAMYWYRQDPGQGLRLIYYSQIVNDFQKGDIAEGYSVSREKKESFPLTVTSAQKNPTAFYLCASSAVGGSTEAFFGQGTRLTVV.

This clone was counted once. This chain uses TRBV12-5 with TRBJ2-3, with 9 bases that match TRBD1. The germline gives CDR1 LGHNT, CDR2 FRNRAP. V was clipped by 5 bases and J by 9 bases; unmatched bases: 9. This CDR3 is built from 14 residues. CDR3 bases: TGTGCTAGTGGTGCCGGGACAGGGTTGGCGACGCAGTATTTT. Its protein product is CASGAGTGLATQYF.

J is TRBJ2-7 and V is TRBV7-6; D ambiguous. In germline, CDR1 is SGHVS, CDR2 FNYEAQ. Trimming left V 5 bases short and J 3 bases short, with 11 bases between. This CDR3 comprises 13 residues. This CDR3 is CASSVQRNYEQYF. In DNA, the CDR3 is TGTGCCAGCAGCGTACAGAGAAACTACGAGCAGTACTTC.

The CDR3 spells CASSPGQGTGNTIYF. In nucleotides, the CDR3 is TGTGCCAGCAGCCCGGGCCAGGGCACTGGAAACACCATATATTTT. The chain carries TRBV14 and TRBJ1-3; D may be TRBD1 (5 bases). The CDR3 is 15 residues long. V shed 4 bases and J shed 2 bases, with 12 bases lying between them. The germline CDR1 and CDR2 sequences are SGHDN and FVKESK.

The chain combines TRBV4-3 with TRBJ1-2; 7 nucleotides align to TRBD1. CDR3 length equals 13 residues. Germline CDR1 reads LGHNA; CDR2 reads YSLEER. The J segment lost 5 bases and the V segment lost 4 bases, leaving 4 bases of the junction unmatched. This CDR3 reads CASSRGTEYGYTF. The CDR3 bases are TGCGCCAGCAGCCGGGGGACAGAGTATGGCTACACCTTC.

The CDR3 sequence: CASSEDRVNTEAFF. CDR3 in DNA: TGTGCCAGCAGTGAAGACAGGGTGAACACTGAAGCTTTCTTT. The chain carries TRBV2 and TRBJ1-1, with a tentative D call TRBD1 (6 bases). The CDR3 length is 14 residues. Per germline, CDR1 SNHLY and CDR2 FYNNEI. The V end lost 1 base, the J end lost 0 bases, and 6 bases lay between the germline ends.

Written as DNA, the CDR3 is TGTGCCAGCAGCTTAAATTTTCGGGACACTGGCTACACCTTC. This encodes CASSLNFRDTGYTF. The V call is TRBV7-9, the J call TRBJ1-2; maybe TRBD1 (6 bases). Germline V lookup: CDR1 SEHNR, CDR2 FQNEAQ (reference sequence). Deletions cut 2 bases from V and 7 bases from J, with 14 bases between. This CDR3 spans 14 amino acids.

This chain connects TRBV6-5 to TRBJ2-2; D unresolved. This CDR3 has 13 amino acids. Trimming removed 7 bases from V and 3 bases from J, with 9 bases in between. CDR1 and CDR2 (germline): MNHEY, SVGAGI. In DNA, the CDR3 is TGTGCCAGCATCCCTGCGCACACCGGGGAGCTGTTTTTT. This translates into CASIPAHTGELFF.

The genes are TRBV12-3 or TRBV12-4 and TRBJ2-2; D unresolved. CDR3 length: 12 residues. The germline V and J ends were trimmed by 5 bases and 8 bases, with 9 bases remaining between them. CDR3 nucleotides: TGTGCCAGCAGTATGTCCACAGGGGAGCTGTTTTTT. It yields the protein CASSMSTGELFF.

The V call is TRBV3-1 (or the pseudogene TRBV3-2), the J call TRBJ1-2, with 7 bases lining up with TRBD1. The CDR3 is 15 residues long. From germline, CDR1 is LGHDT and CDR2 YNNKEL (reference sequence). V shed 1 base, J shed 5 bases, and the junction held 7 bases outside the gene matches. Here the CDR3 DNA reads TGTGCCAGCAGCCAAGTGGGACAGTTTCTGTATGGCTACACCTTC. Its translation is CASSQVGQFLYGYTF.

This chain joins TRBV18 and TRBJ2-6; maybe TRBD2 (6 bases). Germline V gene data show CDR1 as KGHSH and CDR2 as LQKENI. The CDR3 is 16 residues long. The V and J ends lost 4 bases and 0 bases respectively, with 10 bases between them. The CDR3 DNA follows: TGTGCCAGCTCACTCCAGGAGGGCTCTGGGGCCAACGTCCTGACTTTC. Encoded protein: CASSLQEGSGANVLTF.

This sequence joins TRBV3-1 (or the pseudogene TRBV3-2) and TRBJ2-5; D call uncertain. From germline, CDR1 is LGHDT and CDR2 YNNKEL (reference sequence). Trimming took off 4 bases at V and 5 bases at J, with 17 bases between the two ends. The CDR3 totals 15 residues. Here the CDR3 DNA reads TGTGCCAGCAGCCTCGGTTCCCTCGGAGACGAGACCCAGTACTTC. Its protein is CASSLGSLGDETQYF.

The table lists this clone with a few counts. This chain connects TRBV5-1 to TRBJ1-1, with D possibly matching TRBD1 (6 bases). V was clipped by 3 bases and J by 8 bases, with 14 bases between them. Per germline, CDR1 SGHRS and CDR2 YFSETQ. This CDR3 has 13 amino acids. As DNA, the CDR3 is TGCGCCAGCAGCTCGAGAGCAGGGGTCGAAGCTTTCTTT. Translated: CASSSRAGVEAFF.

This chain connects TRBV11-2 to TRBJ1-3; 7 nucleotides align to TRBD1. Trimming removed 0 bases from V and 8 bases from J; junction bases left unmatched: 7. The germline V gene has CDR1 SGHAT and CDR2 FQNNGV. The CDR3 consists of 15 residues. CDR3 DNA: TGTGCCAGCAGCTTAGATGCGGGGACAGCAGACACCATATATTTT. Protein sequence: CASSLDAGTADTIYF.

The chain links TRBV2 to TRBJ2-2; maybe TRBD2 (5 bases). This CDR3 is 15 amino acids long. Germline V gene lookup returns CDR1 SNHLY and CDR2 FYNNEI. V was pared by 9 bases and J by 3 bases, with 17 bases between. The chain's CDR3 is CASNAQRTDTGELFF. In DNA, the CDR3 is TGTGCCAGTAACGCCCAGCGGACGGACACCGGGGAGCTGTTTTTT. The full variable domain, rest sourced from reference TRBV2 and TRBJ2-2, is EPEVTQTPSHQVTQMGQEVILRCVPISNHLYFYWYRQILGQKVEFLVSFYNNEISEKSEIFDDQFSVERPDGSNFTLKIRSTKLEDSAMYFCASNAQRTDTGELFFGEGSRLTVL.

This chain links TRBV5-1 with TRBJ2-7; weak D call: TRBD1 (6 bases). Germline-derived CDR1 and CDR2 are SGHRS and YFSETQ. This CDR3 is 14 amino acids long. Trimming removed 0 bases from V and 2 bases from J, with 9 bases in between. CDR3 nucleotides: TGCGCCAGCAGCTTGGGACAGGCCGCCTACGAGCAGTACTTC. Protein sequence: CASSLGQAAYEQYF.

The chain combines TRBV5-4 with TRBJ2-1; 9 bases are a match to TRBD1. The CDR3 extends over 13 amino acids. The germline V gene encodes CDR1 SGHNT and CDR2 YYREEE (reference sequence). Losses at the gene ends were 4 bases for V and 8 bases for J; bases not matched to a gene: 4. This chain's CDR3 is CASSRDRAYEQFF. The CDR3 DNA is TGTGCCAGCAGCCGGGACAGGGCATATGAGCAGTTCTTC.

The gene calls are TRBV27 and TRBJ1-2; the D is unclear. The V gene lost 6 bases and the J gene lost 10 bases, with 24 bases spanning the gap. The CDR3 runs to 15 residues. Germline CDR1 is MNHEY and CDR2 is SMNVEV (reference sequence). The CDR3 spells CASRNANLGALTYTF. The CDR3 DNA reads as TGTGCCAGCAGAAACGCAAACTTGGGCGCGCTCACCTACACCTTC.

The rearrangement links TRBV7-9 to TRBJ1-5; D unclear. Germline V CDR1 and CDR2: SEHNR, FQNEAQ (reference sequence). The CDR3 length is 15 residues. The ends were cut back, 3 bases at V and 1 base at J, with 10 bases in the middle. The DNA of the CDR3 is TGTGCCAGCAGCTTCGGAGGAGCGAGCAATCAGCCCCAGCATTTT. Amino acid sequence: CASSFGGASNQPQHF. The variable domain in full, with the rest retrieved from reference TRBV7-9 and TRBJ1-5, is DTGVSQNPRHKITKRGQNVTFRCDPISEHNRLYWYRQTLGQGPEFLTYFQNEAQLEKSRLLSDRFSAERPKGSFSTLEIQRTEQGDSAMYLCASSFGGASNQPQHFGDGTRLSIL.

The chain has TRBV11-2 and TRBJ1-6; D gene uncertain. Trimming pared 1 base from V and 8 bases from J, leaving 3 bases between. Germline CDR1 and CDR2: SGHAT and FQNNGV. This CDR3 is built from 12 residues. In DNA form, the CDR3 reads TGTGCCAGCAGCTTAGCCGATTCACCCCTCCACTTT. As protein: CASSLADSPLHF.

The V and J genes are TRBV4-2 and TRBJ1-1; D not certain. The germline V gene encodes CDR1 LGHNA and CDR2 YNFKEQ. This CDR3 has 16 residues. Trimming cost V 0 bases and J 1 base, with 12 bases left between them. The CDR3 is CASSQDTRFRNTEAFF. In DNA form, the CDR3 reads TGTGCCAGCAGCCAAGATACCCGGTTCCGGAACACTGAAGCTTTCTTT.

V gene TRBV6-2 or TRBV6-3 combines with J gene TRBJ1-1, with 10 positions matching TRBD1. The CDR3 is 15 amino acids. The germline V gene has CDR1 MNHEY and CDR2 SVGEGT. Losses at the gene ends were 4 bases for V and 0 bases for J; bases not matched to a gene: 2. The CDR3 spells CASSWDRGLNTEAFF. The CDR3 DNA reads TGTGCCAGCAGTTGGGACAGGGGACTGAACACTGAAGCTTTCTTT.

A few counts support this clone. The CDR3 region is CASSFPGVTEAFF. CDR3 bases: TGTGCCAGCAGCTTTCCGGGGGTCACTGAAGCTTTCTTT. V is TRBV11-2 and J is TRBJ1-1, with D perhaps matching TRBD1 (5 bases). V was cut by 3 bases and J by 4 bases, with 9 bases left in between. Germline V lookup: CDR1 SGHAT, CDR2 FQNNGV. The CDR3 consists of 13 residues.

The chain combines TRBV6-2 or TRBV6-3 with TRBJ2-5, with 9 bases identical to TRBD2. Germline lookup yields CDR1 MNHEY and CDR2 SVGEGT. The CDR3 loop spans 19 amino acids. V shed 4 bases and J 2 bases; nucleotides not matched to a gene: 17. CDR3 coding DNA: TGTGCCAGCAGTTCCTTAGGGCTAGCGGGGCCGATGAGACAAGAGACCCAGTACTTC. It is translated as CASSSLGLAGPMRQETQYF.

The V gene is TRBV7-8, the J gene TRBJ1-6, with TRBD1 identical over 8 bases. From germline, CDR1 is SGHVS and CDR2 FQNEAQ. The CDR3 spans 17 residues. V was pared by 6 bases and J by 1 base, with 8 bases of the junction left unmatched. Written as DNA, the CDR3 is TGTGCCAGCAGTCCTAGGACAGGGAGATCCTATAATTCACCCCTCCACTTT. This encodes CASSPRTGRSYNSPLHF.

The sample holds a few counts of this clone. The chain combines TRBV7-9 with TRBJ1-1, with unresolved D. From germline, CDR1 is SEHNR and CDR2 FQNEAQ (reference sequence). The CDR3 is 11 amino acids. Trimming left V 1 base short and J 9 bases short, with 6 bases between. CDR3 nucleotide sequence: TGTGCCAGCAGCTTAGACCTAAAAGCTTTCTTT. It encodes CASSLDLKAFF.

The CDR3 protein is CASSQDRGSNTLDGYTF. The CDR3 nucleotides are TGTGCCAGCAGCCAAGATAGAGGTTCCAACACCCTCGATGGCTACACCTTC. V is TRBV14 and J is TRBJ1-2, with D uncertain. This CDR3 has 17 amino acids. Trimming removed 0 bases at V and 6 bases at J, with 20 bases between. Germline assignment: CDR1 SGHDN and CDR2 FVKESK.

The gene calls are TRBV24-1 and TRBJ1-2, with 8 positions matching TRBD1. Germline trimming cut 5 bases from V and 2 bases from J; bases unmatched to any gene: 9. This CDR3 is 16 amino acids long. Per germline, CDR1 KGHDR and CDR2 SFDVKD. The CDR3 sequence is CATSGLGQDENYGYTF. Written as DNA, the CDR3 is TGTGCCACCAGTGGTCTGGGACAGGACGAAAACTATGGCTACACCTTC.

The chain uses TRBV6-5 and TRBJ1-2, with D perhaps TRBD1 (5 bases). The CDR3 runs 13 residues. The germline V and J ends were trimmed by 7 bases and 8 bases, with 17 bases remaining between them. The V gene's germline CDR1 is MNHEY and CDR2 SVGAGI. CDR3: CASIRGPGGGYTF. The CDR3 coding sequence is TGTGCCAGCATTAGGGGTCCTGGCGGCGGCTACACCTTC.